This T cell receptor (beta chain) stems from a study of blood T cell repertoires in COVID-19. V lost 6 bases and J 8 bases, leaving 10 bases between the germline ends. The length of the CDR3 is 12 residues. Germline CDR1 SNHLY, CDR2 FYNNEI. TCRdb's copy holds only in-frame clones and misses some; the assay was immunoSEQ multiplex PCR. The repertoire holds approximately 270,000 clones, with roughly 86% as singletons. Sequencing was performed on PBMCs or T cells enriched from blood (not recorded which). This clonotype was sampled from a woman aged 55-70 years who had recovered from COVID-19. The chain employs TRBV2 and TRBJ1-4, with D uncertain. The CDR3 protein is CASSSGNEKLFF. For the CDR3, the DNA is TGTGCCAGCAGCAGTGGTAACGAAAAACTGTTTTTT.